The 15 T cell receptor beta chains given below trace back to one sample, sequenced in a study of blood T cell repertoires in COVID-19. Generated by immunoSEQ multiplex PCR, the TCRdb table keeps only in-frame clones and is missing some. The table has about 27,000 clones, around nine tenths seen once. The sequenced sample was peripheral blood. Receptor source: a human donor with active COVID-19. The donor label of this sample is uncertain.

This chain uses TRBV30 with TRBJ1-1, with D possibly being TRBD1 (6 bases). Per the germline V gene, CDR1 is GTSNPN and CDR2 is SVGIG (reference sequence). The CDR3 covers 12 residues. Between the trimmed V and J ends, which lost 2 bases and 6 bases, there was a span of 10 bases. DNA of the CDR3: TGTGCCTGGAGTTCAGGGGTGGCTGAAGCTTTCTTT. This codes for CAWSSGVAEAFF. Looking up the rest from reference TRBV30 and TRBJ1-1 gives the full variable domain: SQTIHQWPATLVQPVGSPLSLECTVEGTSNPNLYWYRQAAGRGLQLLFYSVGIGQISSEVPQNLSASRPQDRQFILSSKKLLLSDSGFYLCAWSSGVAEAFFGQGTRLTVV.

The V and J genes are TRBV6-4 and TRBJ2-7; 8 bases agree with TRBD2. The CDR3 covers 14 residues. Germline-derived CDR1 and CDR2 are MRHNA and SNTAGT. J lost 2 bases, V lost 7 bases, and 7 bases had no gene match. The CDR3: CASINSGAPYEQYF. CDR3 coding DNA: TGTGCCAGCATTAATAGCGGGGCCCCCTACGAGCAGTACTTC.

The J gene is TRBJ2-3, the V gene TRBV5-6; 7 bases are shared with TRBD2. Unmatched junction bases numbered 10, after V lost 2 bases and J lost 1 base. The CDR3 is made up of 17 amino acids. The germline CDR1 and CDR2 sequences are SGHDT and YYEEEE. The CDR3 here is CASSFIGAGLRTDTQYF. CDR3 nucleotides: TGTGCCAGCAGCTTTATTGGAGCGGGACTCCGCACAGATACGCAGTATTTT. The entire variable domain, with the rest obtained from reference TRBV5-6 and TRBJ2-3, is as follows: DAGVTQSPTHLIKTRGQQVTLRCSPKSGHDTVSWYQQALGQGPQFIFQYYEEEERQRGNFPDRFSGHQFPNYSSELNVNALLLGDSALYLCASSFIGAGLRTDTQYFGPGTRLTVL.

The chain uses TRBV28 and TRBJ2-6, with 14 bases that match TRBD2. From germline, CDR1 is MDHEN and CDR2 SYDVKM. This CDR3 has 19 residues. The junction had 9 bases not matched to a gene; V was cut back by 6 bases and J by 2 bases. This chain's CDR3 is CASRVPGLAGVPGANVLTF. The CDR3 nucleotides read TGTGCCAGCAGGGTTCCGGGACTAGCGGGAGTACCTGGGGCCAACGTCCTGACTTTC.

The rearrangement joins TRBV2 to TRBJ2-1; TRBD2 matches 11 bases. The germline gives CDR1 SNHLY, CDR2 FYNNEI. The CDR3 has 17 amino acids. The trim removed 1 base at V and 8 bases at J, leaving 10 bases unmatched. The CDR3 coding sequence is TGTGCCAGCAGTGAAGGAGTTCTAGCGGGGGGCCTGGATGAGCAGTTCTTC. Amino acid sequence: CASSEGVLAGGLDEQFF. The entire variable domain, with the rest obtained from reference TRBV2 and TRBJ2-1, is as follows: EPEVTQTPSHQVTQMGQEVILRCVPISNHLYFYWYRQILGQKVEFLVSFYNNEISEKSEIFDDQFSVERPDGSNFTLKIRSTKLEDSAMYFCASSEGVLAGGLDEQFFGPGTRLTVL.

With regard to this clone: A read error may account for a junction end that differs from germline. This chain joins TRBV18 and TRBJ2-1; 10 nucleotides align to TRBD2. Germline CDR1 KGHSH, CDR2 LQKENI. The CDR3 contains 16 residues. CDR3 DNA: TGTGCCAGCTCACCAGGTTGGCTAGCGGGGGACGGTGAGCTGTTCTTC. It is translated as CASSPGWLAGDGELFF.

V and J are TRBV28 and TRBJ2-1; 7 bases agree with TRBD2. Unmatched junction bases numbered 15, after V lost 5 bases and J lost 5 bases. CDR3 length: 17 residues. CDR1 and CDR2 (germline): MDHEN, SYDVKM. The CDR3 nucleotides read TGTGCCAGCAGTCCGTTGCGTGGGGGAGGGCCCCACAATGAGCAGTTCTTC. As protein: CASSPLRGGGPHNEQFF.

V is TRBV7-2 and J is TRBJ2-1; 13 nucleotides match TRBD2. The CDR3 has 17 amino acids. V lost 5 bases and J lost 0; bases outside the gene matches: 4. The V gene's germline CDR1 is SGHTA and CDR2 FQGNSA. CDR3 bases: TGTGCCAGCAGCAGGACTAGCGGGAGAAACTCCTACAATGAGCAGTTCTTC. Translated: CASSRTSGRNSYNEQFF.

The chain combines TRBV5-8 with TRBJ1-2; 12 nucleotides match TRBD1. Germline V gene data show CDR1 as SGHTS and CDR2 as YDEGEE. The CDR3 is 16 amino acids. After removal of 4 bases from V and 4 bases from J, the junction contained 8 bases not matched to a gene. The CDR3 bases are TGTGCCAGCAGCCCCGGGACAGGGGGCTTCGGCTATGGCTACACCTTC. As protein: CASSPGTGGFGYGYTF.

This clone was observed a single time. V usage is TRBV5-4 and J usage is TRBJ2-1; 7 bases align to TRBD2. V lost 0 bases to trimming and J lost 5 bases; unmatched junction nucleotides: 5. The CDR3 totals 15 residues. The germline V gene has CDR1 SGHNT and CDR2 YYREEE (reference sequence). Here the CDR3 reads CASSLVAGAHNEQFF. The CDR3, as DNA: TGTGCCAGCAGCTTGGTGGCGGGAGCCCACAATGAGCAGTTCTTC. The full variable domain, with the rest looked up from reference TRBV5-4 and TRBJ2-1, is ETGVTQSPTHLIKTRGQQVTLRCSSQSGHNTVSWYQQALGQGPQFIFQYYREEENGRGNFPPRFSGLQFPNYSSELNVNALELDDSALYLCASSLVAGAHNEQFFGPGTRLTVL.

In nucleotides, the CDR3 is TGTGCCAGCAGCCTGGTCCAGGCCTACGAGCAGTACTTC. Its protein is CASSLVQAYEQYF. The chain joins TRBV14 to TRBJ2-7; D gene ambiguous. The CDR3 runs to 13 residues. V was shortened by 4 bases and J by 2 bases, with 9 bases between the two germline ends. The germline gives CDR1 SGHDN, CDR2 FVKESK.

The rearrangement uses TRBV5-5 and TRBJ2-2, with 7 bases aligning to TRBD2. CDR1 is SGHKS, CDR2 YYEKEE, per germline (reference sequence). The CDR3 sequence is 16 residues long. V shed 5 bases and J 5 bases; nucleotides not matched to a gene: 12. CDR3 sequence: CASRKLAVPRTGELFF. The DNA of the CDR3 is TGTGCCAGCAGGAAGCTAGCGGTCCCGAGGACCGGGGAGCTGTTTTTT.

The chain joins TRBV2 to TRBJ1-4; no definite D call. The CDR3 has 15 amino acids. The V and J ends lost 2 bases and 7 bases respectively, with 14 bases between them. Germline V CDR1 and CDR2: SNHLY, FYNNEI. This CDR3 reads CASSESSRIGEKLFF. CDR3 bases: TGTGCCAGCAGTGAATCGTCCAGGATTGGTGAAAAACTGTTTTTT.

The chain has TRBV5-1 and TRBJ2-7; D is unresolved. The CDR3 consists of 13 residues. The ends were cut back, 1 base at V and 5 bases at J, with 10 bases in the middle. Per the germline V gene, CDR1 is SGHRS and CDR2 is YFSETQ. The CDR3 DNA follows: TGCGCCAGCAGCTTGTTCAGGCTCGACGAGCAGTACTTC. Translating gives CASSLFRLDEQYF.

The chain carries TRBV7-2 and TRBJ2-7; 9 bases match TRBD1. This CDR3 is 15 amino acids long. With 6 bases clipped from V and 1 base from J, the junction kept 7 bases outside the gene matches. CDR1 SGHTA and CDR2 FQGNSA come from the germline V gene. The chain's CDR3 is CASRRGQGPSYEQYF. CDR3 sequence (DNA): TGTGCCAGCAGACGTGGACAGGGGCCATCCTACGAGCAGTACTTC.